This entry describes one TCR beta chain. The data originate from a study of OX40 agonist ivuxolimab in advanced cancers. Repertoires were generated with immunoSEQ multiplex PCR, while TCRdb's copy carries only in-frame clones and drops some. The sample includes about 62,000 clones, around 90% of them seen just once. The CDR3 has 13 amino acids. Germline V gene data show CDR1 as MNHEY and CDR2 as SVGAGI. V was trimmed by 5 bases and J by 5 bases, leaving 10 bases between them. The sequence came from an adult with an advanced solid tumor such as melanoma, head and neck, liver or kidney cancer. Sequences were derived from CD4+ or CD8+ T cells sorted from blood, sampled in a trial of the OX40 agonist ivuxolimab. This chain links TRBV6-5 with TRBJ2-1; D is perhaps TRBD2 (5 bases). For the CDR3, the DNA is TGTGCCAGCAGTGAACTAGGAAACAATGAGCAGTTCTTC. Translating it yields CASSELGNNEQFF.